One T cell receptor (beta chain) is described in this entry. The junction departs from the called germline gene at one end, perhaps through a read error. The entry originates in a study of shared clonotypes between healthy human individuals. This table comes from immunoSEQ multiplex PCR, and its TCRdb copy is limited to in-frame clones, with some not included. This sample has around 2.5 million clones; roughly 93% occur once, and the top ten carry roughly 0.39%. CDR1 is MGHRA and CDR2 is YSYEKL in the germline V gene. This CDR3 comprises 15 residues. This chain links TRBV4-1 with TRBJ1-5, with D possibly being TRBD1 (5 bases). Sequenced: naive CD4+ T cells from PBMCs. Subset reported: CD45RA+ positively selected. This receptor was identified in a man aged 18-30 years in good health. Some clones in this sample may be carry-over from other donors' samples. The CDR3 loop is CASSQDGGSYQPQHF. CDR3 sequence (DNA): TGCGCCAGCAGCCAAGATGGGGGTAGCTATCAGCCCCAGCATTTT.